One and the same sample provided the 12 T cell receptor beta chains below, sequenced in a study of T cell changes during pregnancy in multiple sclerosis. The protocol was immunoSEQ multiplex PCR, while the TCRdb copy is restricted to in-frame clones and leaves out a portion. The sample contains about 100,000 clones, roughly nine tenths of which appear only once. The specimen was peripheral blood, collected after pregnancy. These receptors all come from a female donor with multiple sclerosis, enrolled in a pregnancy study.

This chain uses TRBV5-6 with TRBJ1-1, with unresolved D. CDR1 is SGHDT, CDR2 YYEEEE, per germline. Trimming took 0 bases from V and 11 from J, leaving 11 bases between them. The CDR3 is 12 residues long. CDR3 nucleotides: TGTGCCAGCAGCTTGGGGGGTCCGGGGGCTTTCTTT. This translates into CASSLGGPGAFF. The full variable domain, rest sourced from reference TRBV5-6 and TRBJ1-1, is DAGVTQSPTHLIKTRGQQVTLRCSPKSGHDTVSWYQQALGQGPQFIFQYYEEEERQRGNFPDRFSGHQFPNYSSELNVNALLLGDSALYLCASSLGGPGAFFGQGTRLTVV.

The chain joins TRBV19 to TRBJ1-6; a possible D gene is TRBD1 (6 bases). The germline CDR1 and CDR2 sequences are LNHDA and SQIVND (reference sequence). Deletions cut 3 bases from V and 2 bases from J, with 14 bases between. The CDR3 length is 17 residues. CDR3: CASSIRSRGAYNSPLHF. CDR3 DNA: TGTGCCAGTAGTATTCGGAGCAGGGGAGCCTATAATTCACCCCTCCACTTT.

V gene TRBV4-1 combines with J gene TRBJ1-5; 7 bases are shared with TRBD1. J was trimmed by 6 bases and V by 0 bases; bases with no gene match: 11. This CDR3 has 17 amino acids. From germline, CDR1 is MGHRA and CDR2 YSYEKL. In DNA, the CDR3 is TGCGCCAGCAGCCAAGACCCCCGCAGCAGGGGGAGTCAGCCCCAGCATTTT. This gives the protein CASSQDPRSRGSQPQHF.

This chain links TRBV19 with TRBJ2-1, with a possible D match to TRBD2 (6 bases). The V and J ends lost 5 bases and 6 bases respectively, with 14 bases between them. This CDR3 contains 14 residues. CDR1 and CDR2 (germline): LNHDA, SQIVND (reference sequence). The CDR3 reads CASSVKSSVNEQFF. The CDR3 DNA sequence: TGTGCCAGTAGTGTAAAATCTAGCGTCAATGAGCAGTTCTTC. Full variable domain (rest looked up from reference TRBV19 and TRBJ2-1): DGGITQSPKYLFRKEGQNVTLSCEQNLNHDAMYWYRQDPGQGLRLIYYSQIVNDFQKGDIAEGYSVSREKKESFPLTVTSAQKNPTAFYLCASSVKSSVNEQFFGPGTRLTVL.

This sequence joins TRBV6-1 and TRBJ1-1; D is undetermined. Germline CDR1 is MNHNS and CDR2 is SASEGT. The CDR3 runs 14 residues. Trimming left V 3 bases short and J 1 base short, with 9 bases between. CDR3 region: CASSDGLKNTEAFF. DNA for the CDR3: TGTGCCAGCAGTGATGGGCTTAAGAACACTGAAGCTTTCTTT.

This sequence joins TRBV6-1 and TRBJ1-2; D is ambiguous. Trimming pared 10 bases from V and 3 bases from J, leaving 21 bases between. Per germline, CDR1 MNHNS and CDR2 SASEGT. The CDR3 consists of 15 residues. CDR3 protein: CANTVQDSLDYGYTF. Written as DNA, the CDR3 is TGTGCCAATACTGTTCAGGATTCGCTTGACTATGGCTACACCTTC.

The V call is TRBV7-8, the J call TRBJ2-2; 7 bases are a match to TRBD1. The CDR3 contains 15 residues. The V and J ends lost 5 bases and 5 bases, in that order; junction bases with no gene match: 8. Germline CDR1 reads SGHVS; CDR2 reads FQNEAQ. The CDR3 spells CASSPDRAGTGELFF. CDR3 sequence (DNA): TGTGCCAGCAGCCCCGACAGGGCAGGTACCGGGGAGCTGTTTTTT.

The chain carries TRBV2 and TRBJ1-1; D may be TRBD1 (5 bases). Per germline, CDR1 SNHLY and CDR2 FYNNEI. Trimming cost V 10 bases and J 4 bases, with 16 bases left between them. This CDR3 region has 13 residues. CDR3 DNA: TGTGCCACCTTCCAGGGTTATGCCACTGAAGCTTTCTTT. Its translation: CATFQGYATEAFF.

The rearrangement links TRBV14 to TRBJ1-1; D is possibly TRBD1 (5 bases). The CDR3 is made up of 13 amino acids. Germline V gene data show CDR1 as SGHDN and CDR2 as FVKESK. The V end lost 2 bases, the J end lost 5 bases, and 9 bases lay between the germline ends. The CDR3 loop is CASSQLGGTEAFF. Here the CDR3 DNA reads TGTGCCAGCAGCCAACTGGGGGGGACTGAAGCTTTCTTT. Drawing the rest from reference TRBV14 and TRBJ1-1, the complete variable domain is EAGVTQFPSHSVIEKGQTVTLRCDPISGHDNLYWYRRVMGKEIKFLLHFVKESKQDESGMPNNRFLAERTGGTYSTLKVQPAELEDSGVYFCASSQLGGTEAFFGQGTRLTVV.

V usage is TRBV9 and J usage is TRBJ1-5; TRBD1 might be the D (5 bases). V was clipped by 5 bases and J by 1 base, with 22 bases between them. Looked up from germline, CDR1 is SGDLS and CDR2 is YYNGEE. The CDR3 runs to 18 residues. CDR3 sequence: CASRKGSGRSGSNQPQHF. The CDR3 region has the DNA TGTGCCAGCAGGAAGGGGTCAGGGCGAAGTGGGAGCAATCAGCCCCAGCATTTT.

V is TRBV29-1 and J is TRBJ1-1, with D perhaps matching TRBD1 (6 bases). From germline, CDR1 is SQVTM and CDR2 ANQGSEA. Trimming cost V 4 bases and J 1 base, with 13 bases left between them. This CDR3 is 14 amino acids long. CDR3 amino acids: CSVAGGGQNTEAFF. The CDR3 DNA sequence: TGCAGCGTTGCCGGGGGGGGCCAGAACACTGAAGCTTTCTTT.

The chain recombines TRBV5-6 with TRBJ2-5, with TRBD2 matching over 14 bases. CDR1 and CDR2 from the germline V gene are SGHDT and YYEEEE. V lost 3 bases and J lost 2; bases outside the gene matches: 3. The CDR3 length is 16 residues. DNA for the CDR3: TGTGCCAGCAGCTGGGGACTAGCGGGGGAACAAGAGACCCAGTACTTC. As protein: CASSWGLAGEQETQYF. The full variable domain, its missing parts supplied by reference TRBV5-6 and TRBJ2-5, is DAGVTQSPTHLIKTRGQQVTLRCSPKSGHDTVSWYQQALGQGPQFIFQYYEEEERQRGNFPDRFSGHQFPNYSSELNVNALLLGDSALYLCASSWGLAGEQETQYFGPGTRLLVL.